The 21 T cell receptor beta chains below all came from one sample that was sequenced in a study of blood T cell repertoires in COVID-19. Produced via immunoSEQ multiplex PCR; TCRdb's table is partial and in-frame only. The table includes some 45,000 clones, over 75% detected once. The specimen was peripheral blood. The receptor set was obtained from a woman of 80 years or more with acute or convalescent COVID-19.

The V and J genes are TRBV4-1 and TRBJ2-1; possible D gene TRBD2, 6 bases. The CDR3 has 13 amino acids. V was cut by 0 bases and J by 10 bases, with 10 bases left in between. Germline V CDR1 and CDR2: MGHRA, YSYEKL. The CDR3 region is CASSQDRGREQFF. The DNA of the CDR3 is TGCGCCAGCAGCCAAGATAGAGGGAGGGAGCAGTTCTTC.

The V and J genes are TRBV27 and TRBJ2-2; weak D call: TRBD2 (5 bases). There are 15 residues in the CDR3. Germline CDR1 reads MNHEY; CDR2 reads SMNVEV (reference sequence). Trimming took 5 bases from V and 1 from J, leaving 11 bases between them. CDR3 in amino acids: CASSLNGVNTGELFF. The CDR3 region has the DNA TGTGCCAGCAGTCTTAACGGGGTGAACACCGGGGAGCTGTTTTTT.

The chain employs TRBV2 and TRBJ1-2; 9 positions match TRBD1. Germline CDR1 is SNHLY and CDR2 is FYNNEI. The CDR3 totals 14 residues. V dropped 6 bases and J dropped 6; count of bases not matched to a gene: 8. In DNA, the CDR3 is TGTGCCAGCAGGGTGGACAGGGGACTCGATGGCTACACCTTC. Its protein product is CASRVDRGLDGYTF. The variable domain in full, with the rest retrieved from reference TRBV2 and TRBJ1-2, is EPEVTQTPSHQVTQMGQEVILRCVPISNHLYFYWYRQILGQKVEFLVSFYNNEISEKSEIFDDQFSVERPDGSNFTLKIRSTKLEDSAMYFCASRVDRGLDGYTFGSGTRLTVV.

The J gene is TRBJ2-1, the V gene TRBV5-1; tentative D call: TRBD2 (6 bases). Trimming shortened V by 1 base and J by 4 bases, and 12 bases separated the two germline ends. This CDR3 has 15 amino acids. CDR1 and CDR2 from the germline V gene are SGHRS and YFSETQ. This CDR3 reads CASSLLGLRYNEQFF. The CDR3 coding sequence is TGCGCCAGCAGCTTGCTAGGACTAAGGTACAATGAGCAGTTCTTC.

This clone was seen once. The chain joins TRBV9 to TRBJ2-2, with D perhaps matching TRBD2 (5 bases). This CDR3 has 15 residues. Germline lookup yields CDR1 SGDLS and CDR2 YYNGEE. Trimming pared 2 bases from V and 0 bases from J, leaving 8 bases between. Written as DNA, the CDR3 is TGTGCCAGCAGCGTGACTACGGCGAACACCGGGGAGCTGTTTTTT. The encoded protein is CASSVTTANTGELFF.

As to this clone: The junction departs from germline at one end; a sequencing error may be responsible. The rearrangement joins TRBV6-5 to TRBJ2-2; 9 bases align to TRBD1. The germline gives CDR1 MNHEY, CDR2 SVGAGI. The CDR3 has 13 amino acids. The CDR3, as DNA: TGTGCCAGCGGACAGGGGAACTCCGGGGGGCTGTTTTTT. It encodes CASGQGNSGGLFF.

The rearrangement links TRBV9 to TRBJ2-3; D not resolved. The CDR3 totals 14 residues. In germline, CDR1 is SGDLS, CDR2 YYNGEE. Trimming pared 0 bases from V and 1 base from J, leaving 6 bases between. CDR3 DNA: TGTGCCAGCAGCGTAGAGCCGGGCACAGATACGCAGTATTTT. Protein product: CASSVEPGTDTQYF.

This chain connects TRBV6-5 to TRBJ1-2; D remains unclear. Trimming cost V 10 bases and J 4 bases, with 16 bases left between them. This CDR3 has 13 amino acids. Germline CDR1 is MNHEY and CDR2 is SVGAGI. This CDR3 reads CAIGRVAAYGYTF. The CDR3 DNA reads TGTGCCATCGGGAGGGTGGCAGCCTATGGCTACACCTTC.

Here the CDR3 reads CSASPTSGFYNEQFF. CDR3 nucleotide sequence: TGCAGTGCTAGTCCTACTAGCGGGTTTTACAATGAGCAGTTCTTC. The chain is built from TRBV20-1 and TRBJ2-1; 9 bases fit TRBD2. V was pared by 3 bases and J by 4 bases, with 7 bases of the junction left unmatched. The CDR3 runs to 15 residues. The germline gives CDR1 DFQATT, CDR2 SNEGSKA (reference sequence).

The chain uses TRBV4-2 and TRBJ2-1; 7 bases align to TRBD1. Germline V CDR1 and CDR2: LGHNA, YNFKEQ. Losses at the gene ends were 0 bases for V and 7 bases for J; bases not matched to a gene: 3. This CDR3 contains 14 residues. The CDR3: CASSQEIRGNEQFF. CDR3 sequence (DNA): TGTGCCAGCAGCCAAGAAATCAGGGGGAATGAGCAGTTCTTC.

The table lists this clone with a few counts. J is TRBJ2-1 and V is TRBV5-1; 7 bases map to TRBD1. The J segment lost 7 bases and the V segment lost 1 base, leaving 8 bases of the junction unmatched. The CDR3 spans 15 residues. CDR1 SGHRS and CDR2 YFSETQ come from the germline V gene. CDR3 DNA sequence: TGCGCCAGCAGCTTGAGCCGGGACAGATGGAATGAGCAGTTCTTC. Its protein is CASSLSRDRWNEQFF.

V and J are TRBV24-1 and TRBJ2-1, with D tentatively TRBD1 (7 bases). The CDR3 consists of 18 residues. The V end was cut by 3 bases, the J end by 3 bases, with 20 bases between. Germline lookup yields CDR1 KGHDR and CDR2 SFDVKD. The CDR3 protein is CATSDTGGNRGIYNEQFF. The CDR3 DNA reads as TGTGCCACCAGTGATACCGGAGGGAACAGGGGTATCTACAATGAGCAGTTCTTC.

The chain carries TRBV24-1 and TRBJ2-1; TRBD2 matches at 10 bases. Germline V gene lookup returns CDR1 KGHDR and CDR2 SFDVKD. V shed 3 bases and J 7 bases; nucleotides not matched to a gene: 8. This CDR3 spans 16 amino acids. Written as DNA, the CDR3 is TGTGCCACCAGTGATCGGGGTAGCGGGAGGTTGAATGAGCAGTTCTTC. As protein: CATSDRGSGRLNEQFF.

The J gene is TRBJ2-2, the V gene TRBV2; perhaps TRBD1 as D (6 bases). V shed 3 bases and J shed 6 bases, with 8 bases lying between them. There are 13 residues in the CDR3. The germline V gene has CDR1 SNHLY and CDR2 FYNNEI. CDR3 residues: CASSETGAGELFF. The CDR3 coding sequence is TGTGCCAGCAGTGAGACAGGAGCCGGGGAGCTGTTTTTT.

The chain is built from TRBV6-5 and TRBJ1-1; D ambiguous. V was clipped by 5 bases and J by 8 bases, with 12 bases between them. The length of the CDR3 is 12 residues. Germline CDR1 MNHEY, CDR2 SVGAGI. The CDR3 here is CASSRRGMEAFF. The CDR3 DNA sequence: TGTGCCAGCAGTCGACGCGGAATGGAAGCTTTCTTT.

V usage is TRBV12-3 or TRBV12-4 and J usage is TRBJ2-7; 9 bases agree with TRBD1. V trimming: 7 bases; J trimming: 3 bases; junction bases outside the gene matches: 4. CDR3 length: 13 residues. The CDR3 spells CASTPGQGYEQYF. CDR3 coding DNA: TGTGCCAGCACTCCGGGACAGGGCTACGAGCAGTACTTC.

The CDR3 region is CASSQDRVNTEAFF. Here the CDR3 DNA reads TGCGCCAGCAGCCAAGACAGGGTGAACACTGAAGCTTTCTTT. V is TRBV4-1 and J is TRBJ1-1; D is perhaps TRBD1 (5 bases). V lost 0 bases, J lost 0 bases, and 5 bases lay in between. Per germline, CDR1 MGHRA and CDR2 YSYEKL. The CDR3 extends over 14 amino acids.

The chain carries TRBV5-5 and TRBJ2-3; maybe TRBD1 (6 bases). The V gene's germline CDR1 is SGHKS and CDR2 YYEKEE (reference sequence). This CDR3 contains 15 residues. V shed 0 bases and J shed 4 bases, with 12 bases lying between them. Here the CDR3 reads CASSLGGRGADTQYF. In DNA form, the CDR3 reads TGTGCCAGCAGCTTGGGAGGCAGGGGAGCAGATACGCAGTATTTT.

V and J are TRBV6-1 and TRBJ1-2, with D possibly TRBD1 on 5 matching bases. This CDR3 spans 14 amino acids. Germline assignment: CDR1 MNHNS and CDR2 SASEGT. V lost 3 bases and J lost 4, with 12 bases in between. CDR3 bases: TGTGCCAGCAGTGAGGGGGGGTTGGCCTATGGCTACACCTTC. This gives the protein CASSEGGLAYGYTF.

This chain links TRBV5-1 with TRBJ2-1; TRBD2 agrees at 11 bases. The CDR3 runs 16 residues. Germline lookup yields CDR1 SGHRS and CDR2 YFSETQ. Unmatched junction bases numbered 9, after V lost 4 bases and J lost 6 bases. CDR3 loop: CASSLLTSGIFNEQFF. DNA of the CDR3: TGCGCCAGCAGCCTGTTGACTAGCGGGATCTTCAATGAGCAGTTCTTC.

The rearrangement links TRBV7-9 to TRBJ2-5; tentative D call: TRBD2 (6 bases). CDR1 SEHNR and CDR2 FQNEAQ come from the germline V gene (reference sequence). The CDR3 contains 16 residues. V lost 0 bases, J lost 1 base, and 12 bases lay in between. CDR3 DNA: TGTGCCAGCAGCTTAGCAGGGCGGGACCCCCAAGAGACCCAGTACTTC. Amino acid sequence: CASSLAGRDPQETQYF. The whole variable domain, remainder taken from reference TRBV7-9 and TRBJ2-5, is DTGVSQNPRHKITKRGQNVTFRCDPISEHNRLYWYRQTLGQGPEFLTYFQNEAQLEKSRLLSDRFSAERPKGSFSTLEIQRTEQGDSAMYLCASSLAGRDPQETQYFGPGTRLLVL.